This entry lists 12 T cell receptor beta chains sequenced from one sample in a study of T cell changes during pregnancy in multiple sclerosis. Here immunoSEQ multiplex PCR was the method, and the copy in TCRdb shows in-frame clones only, minus some. In the table there are roughly 49,000 clones, over 90% of which are singletons. Specimen: CD4+ T cells from peripheral blood mononuclear cells, collected in the second trimester of pregnancy. Receptor source: a female donor with multiple sclerosis, enrolled in a pregnancy study.

The chain has TRBV5-6 and TRBJ2-7, with 10 bases lining up with TRBD1. The CDR3 totals 15 residues. CDR1 and CDR2 (germline): SGHDT, YYEEEE. V lost 4 bases and J lost 4; bases outside the gene matches: 8. CDR3 sequence (DNA): TGTGCCAGCAGCGCGGGACAGGGGCAACTTTACGAGCAGTACTTC. The encoded protein is CASSAGQGQLYEQYF.

The rearrangement links TRBV5-5 to TRBJ1-2, with unresolved D. Germline CDR1 reads SGHKS; CDR2 reads YYEKEE (reference sequence). The CDR3 length is 13 residues. Trimming stripped 1 base from V and 3 bases from J, with 7 bases between. CDR3 bases: TGTGCCAGCAGCTTGCGGGGAGACTATGGCTACACCTTC. The encoded protein is CASSLRGDYGYTF.

J is TRBJ1-2 and V is TRBV10-3; 10 positions match TRBD1. Trimming took 2 bases from V and 5 from J; bases not matched to a gene: 5. There are 15 residues in the CDR3. Germline V gene sequence: CDR1 ENHRY, CDR2 SYGVKD. Written as DNA, the CDR3 is TGTGCCATCAGTGAGGGGGGGACAGGGGCATATGGCTACACCTTC. Encoded protein: CAISEGGTGAYGYTF.

The rearrangement joins TRBV6-5 to TRBJ1-5; D might be TRBD1 (5 bases). Trimming removed 0 bases at V and 6 bases at J, with 12 bases between. In germline, CDR1 is MNHEY, CDR2 SVGAGI. The length of the CDR3 is 15 residues. The CDR3 DNA reads TGTGCCAGCAGTTACTCGGGCAGGGAAGGTCAGCCCCAGCATTTT. Amino acids: CASSYSGREGQPQHF.

The chain links TRBV2 to TRBJ2-3; D remains unclear. From germline, CDR1 is SNHLY and CDR2 FYNNEI. V was cut by 7 bases and J by 4 bases, with 24 bases left in between. This CDR3 is built from 17 residues. The CDR3 spells CASKKYVSVIQADTQYF. CDR3 in DNA: TGTGCCAGCAAAAAATACGTTTCGGTCATTCAGGCAGATACGCAGTATTTT.

The rearrangement links TRBV19 to TRBJ1-1; tentative D call: TRBD1 (5 bases). The CDR3 has 17 amino acids. V lost 0 bases to trimming and J lost 1 base, with 15 bases between them. Germline V gene data show CDR1 as LNHDA and CDR2 as SQIVND (reference sequence). CDR3 nucleotides: TGTGCCAGTAGTATAGATCCAGGGAAGAGTTGGAACACTGAAGCTTTCTTT. Amino acid sequence: CASSIDPGKSWNTEAFF.

J is TRBJ2-1 and V is TRBV7-2, with 7 bases lining up with TRBD2. Trimming took 5 bases from V and 9 from J; bases not matched to a gene: 16. From germline, CDR1 is SGHTA and CDR2 FQGNSA. This CDR3 region has 16 residues. CDR3 coding DNA: TGTGCCAGCAGCCCCTGGGGGGGATTTGGCGGAGGTGAGCAGTTCTTC. Translation gives CASSPWGGFGGGEQFF.

The chain combines TRBV5-4 with TRBJ2-1, with D perhaps TRBD2 (6 bases). There are 17 residues in the CDR3. Per germline, CDR1 SGHNT and CDR2 YYREEE (reference sequence). The V and J ends lost 4 bases and 1 base respectively, with 18 bases between them. The CDR3 spells CASSNDGLAVSYNEQFF. The CDR3 DNA reads as TGTGCCAGCAGCAATGACGGATTAGCGGTTTCCTACAATGAGCAGTTCTTC.

V and J are TRBV5-6 and TRBJ1-1; no clear D. The CDR3 contains 17 residues. Germline V CDR1 and CDR2: SGHDT, YYEEEE. V gave up 4 bases and J gave up 0 bases, with 19 bases separating them. CDR3 bases: TGTGCCAGCAGCCTAACCGAATACAGCTTAATGAACACTGAAGCTTTCTTT. Residues: CASSLTEYSLMNTEAFF.

This chain links TRBV29-1 with TRBJ2-1; perhaps TRBD2 as D (7 bases). CDR1 and CDR2 from the germline V gene are SQVTM and ANQGSEA. V was clipped by 5 bases and J by 5 bases, with 13 bases between them. This CDR3 is built from 13 residues. Written as DNA, the CDR3 is TGCAGCGTTAAGGGGGGGGTTCACAATGAGCAGTTCTTC. Its translation is CSVKGGVHNEQFF.

The J gene is TRBJ2-7, the V gene TRBV6-5; 8 bases match TRBD1. The CDR3 runs 14 residues. V gave up 6 bases and J gave up 2 bases; unmatched junction bases: 6. Germline CDR1 reads MNHEY; CDR2 reads SVGAGI. The CDR3 reads CASRRQGITYEQYF. The CDR3 DNA is TGTGCCAGCAGAAGACAGGGGATAACCTACGAGCAGTACTTC.

The chain has TRBV7-9 and TRBJ1-2; D uncertain. This CDR3 spans 15 amino acids. V gave up 4 bases and J gave up 3 bases, with 15 bases separating them. The germline CDR1 and CDR2 sequences are SEHNR and FQNEAQ (reference sequence). CDR3 nucleotide sequence: TGTGCCAGCAGCTCGACACAGCTAGCGGACTATGGCTACACCTTC. Its translation: CASSSTQLADYGYTF.